This TCR beta chain was recorded in a study of shared clonotypes between healthy human individuals. Germline V gene data show CDR1 as SGDLS and CDR2 as YYNGEE. CDR3 length equals 13 residues. Between the trimmed V and J ends, which lost 0 bases and 3 bases, there was a span of 3 bases. With respect to this clone: The antigen is not known. Different DNA sequences within this sample yield the same CDR3.

Produced via immunoSEQ multiplex PCR; TCRdb's table is partial and in-frame only. This sample yields 550,000 to 800,000 clones, of which around 90% are seen a single time; around a third belongs to the top ten. Study-wide findings and caveats: Lower generation probabilities were found for non-shared clonotypes than for those shared by all four donors.

The V and J genes are TRBV9 and TRBJ2-2, with D unresolved. This TCR derives from a man younger than 35 in good health. Some clones in this sample may be carry-over from other donors' samples. The sequencing input was memory CD8+ T cells from PBMCs. Described subset: CD45RO+ cells pooled with CCR7-negative TemRA cells. The CDR3 DNA is TGTGCCAGCAGCGTAGACTACACCGGGGAGCTGTTTTTT. This sequence encodes CASSVDYTGELFF.